The T cell receptor (beta chain) under discussion was sequenced for a study of post-analysis software for immune sequencing data. Study-level findings and limits: About five TRBV segments were more frequent in patients than controls; TRBV5-6, TRBV5-1 and TRBV20-1 belonged to this group.

Concerning this clonotype itself: Its matching antigen is unknown. The junction departs from the called germline gene at one end, perhaps through a read error.

The germline CDR1 and CDR2 sequences are SNHLY and FYNNEI. This CDR3 comprises 17 residues. Unique molecular identifiers tagged the TCR beta cDNA libraries. MiXCR, applied by TCRdb to the PCR reads, yields one record per CDR3 protein. Among some 500,000 distinct CDR3 sequences listed, 40% to 55% were seen once. Sequences were obtained from blood. V is TRBV2 and J is TRBJ1-5; 8 nucleotides match TRBD1. The source of this sequence is a girl under 18 with multiple sclerosis. CDR3 region: CAGRKGQGAWSNQPQHF. The CDR3 DNA is TGTGCCGGCAGGAAGGGCCAGGGGGCATGGTCAAATCAGCCCCAGCATTTT.